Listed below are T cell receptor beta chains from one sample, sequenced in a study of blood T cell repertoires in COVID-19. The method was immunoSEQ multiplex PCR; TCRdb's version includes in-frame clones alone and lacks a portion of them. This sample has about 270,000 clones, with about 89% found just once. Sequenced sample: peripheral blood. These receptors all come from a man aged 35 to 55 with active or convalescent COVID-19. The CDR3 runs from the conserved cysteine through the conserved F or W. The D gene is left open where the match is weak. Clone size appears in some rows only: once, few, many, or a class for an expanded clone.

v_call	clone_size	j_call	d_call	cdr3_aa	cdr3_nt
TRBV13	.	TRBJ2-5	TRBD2	CASSTLGTSGQETQYF	TGTGCCAGCAGCACCCTTGGGACTAGCGGCCAAGAGACCCAGTACTTC
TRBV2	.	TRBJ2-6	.	CASQEISGANVLTF	TGTGCCAGCCAAGAGATCTCTGGGGCCAACGTCCTGACTTTC
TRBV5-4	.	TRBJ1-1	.	CASSLWGRFTEAFF	TGTGCCAGCAGTCTGTGGGGGAGGTTCACTGAAGCTTTCTTT
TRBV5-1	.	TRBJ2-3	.	CASSLTGSGIYTDTQYF	TGCGCCAGCAGCTTGACGGGTAGCGGAATTTACACAGATACGCAGTATTTT
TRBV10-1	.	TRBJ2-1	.	CASSGDFHNEQFF	TGCGCCAGCAGTGGGGACTTCCATAATGAGCAGTTCTTC
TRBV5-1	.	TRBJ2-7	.	CASSLAGYSDEQYF	TGCGCCAGCAGCTTGGCGGGGTATTCGGACGAGCAGTACTTC
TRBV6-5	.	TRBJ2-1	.	CASSYSVSGNEQFF	TGTGCCAGCAGTTATTCCGTTAGCGGCAATGAGCAGTTCTTC
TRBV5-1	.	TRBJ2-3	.	CASRAGGWSLVPDTQYF	TGCGCCAGCAGAGCGGGCGGGTGGTCGTTAGTCCCAGATACGCAGTATTTT
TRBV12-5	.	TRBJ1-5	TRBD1	CASGPRDREYSNQPQHF	TGTGCTAGTGGTCCCCGGGACAGGGAATATAGCAATCAGCCCCAGCATTTT
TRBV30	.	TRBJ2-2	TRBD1	CASGDRVSTGELFF	TGTGCCTCCGGGGACAGGGTTAGTACCGGGGAGCTGTTTTTT
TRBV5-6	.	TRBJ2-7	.	CASSLGLPGEQYF	TGTGCCAGCAGCCTGGGACTGCCTGGCGAGCAGTACTTC
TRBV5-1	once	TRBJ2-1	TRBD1	CASTRDRVSLQNGEQFF	TGCGCCAGCACCCGGGACAGGGTATCTCTCCAAAACGGTGAGCAGTTCTTC
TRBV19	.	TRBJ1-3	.	CASSSSIGSGNTIYF	TGTGCCAGTAGTTCGTCTATTGGCTCTGGAAACACCATATATTTT
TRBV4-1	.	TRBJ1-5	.	CASSRTNDQPQHF	TGCGCCAGCAGCCGGACTAATGATCAGCCCCAGCATTTT
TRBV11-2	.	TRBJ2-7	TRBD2	CASSPLALASGEQYF	TGTGCCAGCAGCCCGCTCGCACTAGCGTCAGGCGAGCAGTACTTC
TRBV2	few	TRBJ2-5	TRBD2	CASSAGSGRRETQYF	TGTGCCAGCAGTGCTGGTAGCGGGAGGCGAGAGACCCAGTACTTC
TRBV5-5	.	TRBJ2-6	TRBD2	CASSPTSGAYSGANVLTF	TGTGCCAGCAGCCCCACTAGCGGGGCGTACTCTGGGGCCAACGTCCTGACTTTC
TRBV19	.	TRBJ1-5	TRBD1	CASISTATGQLRPQHF	TGTGCCAGTATTTCCACAGCGACAGGGCAGCTGCGGCCCCAGCATTTT
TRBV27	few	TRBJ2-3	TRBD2	CASSLSGLAGELTQYF	TGTGCCAGCAGTTTATCGGGACTAGCGGGAGAATTGACGCAGTATTTT
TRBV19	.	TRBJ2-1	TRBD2	CASNRGTSSGSYNEQFF	TGTGCCAGTAATCGCGGGACTAGCTCGGGTTCCTACAATGAGCAGTTCTTC
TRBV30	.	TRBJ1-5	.	CAWSVGHSNQPQHF	TGTGCCTGGAGTGTGGGACATAGCAATCAGCCCCAGCATTTT
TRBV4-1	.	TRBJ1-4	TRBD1	CASSQPIDRQGATNEKLFF	TGCGCCAGCAGCCAGCCCATAGACCGACAGGGTGCAACTAATGAAAAACTGTTTTTT
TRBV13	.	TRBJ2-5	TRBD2	CASSTRLAGTQETQYF	TGTGCCAGCAGCACCCGACTAGCGGGAACCCAAGAGACCCAGTACTTC
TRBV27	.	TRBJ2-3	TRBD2	CASSPKLAGGPGTDTQYF	TGTGCCAGCAGTCCAAAATTAGCGGGAGGGCCTGGCACAGATACGCAGTATTTT
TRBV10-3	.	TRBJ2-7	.	CAIRGNYEQYF	TGTGCCATCCGGGGGAACTACGAGCAGTACTTC
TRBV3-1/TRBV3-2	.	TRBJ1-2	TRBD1	CASSQDAGFGTGVGNTF	TGTGCCAGCAGCCAAGATGCGGGTTTCGGGACAGGGGTGGGAAACACCTTC
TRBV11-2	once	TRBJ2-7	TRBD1	CASSLRTGDHEQYF	TGTGCCAGCAGCTTAAGGACAGGGGACCACGAGCAGTACTTC
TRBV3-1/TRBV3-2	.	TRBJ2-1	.	CASSPLLASYNEQFF	TGTGCCAGCAGCCCCCTGCTAGCCTCCTACAATGAGCAGTTCTTC
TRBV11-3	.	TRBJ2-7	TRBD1	CASSQTGAYEQYF	TGTGCCAGCTCCCAAACAGGGGCCTACGAGCAGTACTTC
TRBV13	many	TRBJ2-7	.	CASSTRQAYEQYF	TGTGCCAGCAGCACCCGACAGGCCTACGAGCAGTACTTC
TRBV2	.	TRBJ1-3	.	CASSEAQGVRNTIYF	TGTGCCAGCAGTGAAGCACAGGGAGTGCGAAACACCATATATTTT
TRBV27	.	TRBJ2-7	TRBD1	CASRTGGSEQYF	TGTGCCAGCAGAACAGGGGGAAGCGAGCAGTACTTC
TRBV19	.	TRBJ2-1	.	CATGDLGSYNEQFF	TGTGCCACTGGGGACTTAGGCTCCTACAATGAGCAGTTCTTC
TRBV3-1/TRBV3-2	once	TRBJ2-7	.	CASSQARQPAYEQYF	TGTGCCAGCAGCCAGGCACGACAGCCCGCCTACGAGCAGTACTTC
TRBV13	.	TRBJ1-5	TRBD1	CASSSGQLNQPQHF	TGTGCCAGCAGCTCGGGACAGCTCAATCAGCCCCAGCATTTT
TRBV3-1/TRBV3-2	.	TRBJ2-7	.	CASSHLGANEQYF	TGTGCCAGCAGCCACTTGGGGGCCAACGAGCAGTACTTC
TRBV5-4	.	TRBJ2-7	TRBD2	CASSRASGEPDEQYF	TGTGCCAGCAGTAGGGCTAGCGGGGAGCCAGACGAGCAGTACTTC
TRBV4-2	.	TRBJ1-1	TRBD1	CASSPRQGWDTEAFF	TGTGCCAGCAGCCCGAGACAGGGGTGGGACACTGAAGCTTTCTTT
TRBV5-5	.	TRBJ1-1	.	CASSPGDPGRKAFF	TGTGCCAGCAGCCCAGGAGATCCCGGGAGGAAAGCTTTCTTT
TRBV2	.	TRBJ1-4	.	CASKGANEKLFF	TGTGCCAGCAAGGGGGCTAATGAAAAACTGTTTTTT
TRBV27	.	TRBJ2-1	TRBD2	CASSLSSLAGDNEQFF	TGTGCCAGCAGTTTATCGAGCCTAGCGGGGGACAATGAGCAGTTCTTC
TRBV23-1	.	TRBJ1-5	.	CAQYSPGHPPCNQPQHF	TGCGCCCAATATTCCCCGGGACACCCCCCGTGCAATCAGCCCCAGCATTTT
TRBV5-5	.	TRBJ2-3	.	CASSRESGTDTQYF	TGTGCCAGCAGCCGCGAGAGTGGCACAGATACGCAGTATTTT
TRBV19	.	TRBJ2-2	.	CASSLGTLTGELFF	TGTGCCAGTAGTCTCGGGACACTGACCGGGGAGCTGTTTTTT
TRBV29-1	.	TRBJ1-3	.	CSVASGLGNTIYF	TGCAGCGTTGCATCGGGACTTGGAAACACCATATATTTT
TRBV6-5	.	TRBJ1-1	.	CASSSGQNTEAFF	TGTGCCAGCAGCTCGGGACAAAACACTGAAGCTTTCTTT
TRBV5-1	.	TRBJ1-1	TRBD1	CASSYRQGSLNTEAFF	TGCGCCAGCAGCTATAGACAGGGAAGTTTGAACACTGAAGCTTTCTTT
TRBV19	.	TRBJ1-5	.	CASSGTGEDQPQHF	TGTGCCAGTAGTGGAACAGGCGAAGATCAGCCCCAGCATTTT
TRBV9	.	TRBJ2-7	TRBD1	CASSVWGTGDHEQYF	TGTGCCAGCAGCGTCTGGGGGACAGGGGATCATGAGCAGTACTTC
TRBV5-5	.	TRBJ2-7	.	CASSFISMPGTSYEQYF	TGTGCCAGCAGCTTCATATCCATGCCCGGGACAAGCTACGAGCAGTACTTC
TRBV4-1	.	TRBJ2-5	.	CASSQVQVGTQYF	TGCGCCAGCAGCCAAGTGCAGGTTGGGACCCAGTACTTC
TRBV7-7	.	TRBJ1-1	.	CASSDTDGNTEAFF	TGTGCCAGCAGCGACACAGACGGGAACACTGAAGCTTTCTTT
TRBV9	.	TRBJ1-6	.	CASSGQATTISSPLHF	TGTGCCAGCAGCGGACAGGCGACAACAATCAGTTCACCCCTCCACTTT
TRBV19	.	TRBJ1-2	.	CATSAGVRGYTF	TGTGCCACCAGCGCGGGGGTTCGGGGCTACACCTTC
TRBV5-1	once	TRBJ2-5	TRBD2	CASSFGLAGDTSQETQYF	TGCGCCAGCAGCTTCGGACTAGCGGGAGATACCTCCCAAGAGACCCAGTACTTC
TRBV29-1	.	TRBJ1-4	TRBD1	CSARDRAFATNEKLFF	TGCAGCGCCCGGGACAGGGCCTTTGCAACTAATGAAAAACTGTTTTTT
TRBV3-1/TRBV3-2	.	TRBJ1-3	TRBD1	CASRQQGSGNTIYF	TGTGCCAGCAGACAACAGGGGTCTGGAAACACCATATATTTT
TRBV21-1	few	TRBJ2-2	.	CASRRRLAGGRKRNGELFF	TGTGCCAGCAGACGAAGACTAGCGGGAGGTCGGAAAAGGAACGGGGAGCTGTTTTTT
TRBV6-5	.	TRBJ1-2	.	CASTPNARAGYTF	TGTGCCAGCACCCCCAACGCCAGGGCTGGCTACACCTTC